This T cell receptor (beta chain) was captured in a study of T cell responses to AZD1222 COVID-19 vaccine. Study observations and caveats: Vaccine-associated CD4 TCRs spanned spike, dominant at 160-218 and 743-854. Just a handful of AZD1222 recipients tested seropositive at baseline.

Sequencing was performed with immunoSEQ multiplex PCR; in TCRdb, only in-frame clones are kept and a portion is missing. The top ten hold less than 2.5% of the sample, which has some 150,000 clones, around 90% seen once. To note about this clone: Its matching antigen is unknown.

The germline V and J ends were trimmed by 2 bases and 1 base, with 10 bases remaining between them. CDR1 and CDR2 from the germline V gene are SNHLY and FYNNEI. This CDR3 is 15 amino acids long. Pooling of second doses given at about 4 or about 12 weeks was done. This chain joins TRBV2 and TRBJ2-3; D is unresolved. This sequence was found in an adult who received the AZD1222 COVID-19 vaccine. The specimen comprised peripheral blood, sampled 28 days after the second AZD1222 dose. CDR3 region: CASSELGFGTDTQYF. The CDR3 coding sequence is TGTGCCAGCAGTGAATTGGGGTTTGGCACAGATACGCAGTATTTT.